This TCR beta chain emerged from a study of blood T cells in healthy people across ages. Whole-study findings and limits: Fewer expanded clones and more diversity marked long-lived versus aged donors. Older age went with lower TCR beta diversity per million T cells, in a roughly linear way.

This clonotype was detected only a few times. No antigen is known for it. Each sample provided at least 6 micrograms of extracted total RNA. Then a second PCR, running about 6 to 12 cycles, was carried out with a sample-barcoded 5' primer and a J-beta primer mix. TCRdb reanalysed the 5' RACE reads using MiXCR and keeps one entry per CDR3 protein. This table has about 1.7 million distinct CDR3 sequences, approximately 28% appearing once. The germline V gene has CDR1 MGHRA and CDR2 YSYEKL. Germline trimming cut 0 bases from V and 2 bases from J; bases unmatched to any gene: 9. This CDR3 spans 18 amino acids.

The TCR comes from a woman in her 30s in good health. Specimen: blood. The V gene is TRBV4-1, the J gene TRBJ2-3, with 9 nucleotides matching TRBD2. CDR3 nucleotides: TGCGCCAGCAGCCAAGATTCGGTGGCGGGGGGGTCCACAGATACGCAGTATTTT. Translated: CASSQDSVAGGSTDTQYF.